The sequence of this TCR beta chain was determined in a study of CD8 T cells in Susac syndrome. cDNA came from approximately 0.5 to 1 ug RNA primed by random hexamers. TCR beta CDR3 was amplified by immunoSEQ covering 54 Vbeta and 13 Jbeta. TCRdb recomputed calls from the immunoSEQ multiplex PCR reads with MiXCR, one row per CDR3 protein. The data show fewer than 350,000 distinct CDR3 sequences, 90% to 95% seen once. The multiple sclerosis control group was made up of treatment-naive patients with stable or active relapsing-remitting disease. FACS enriched CD8+ TEMRA cells, while bulk CD8+ and CD4+ were negatively isolated. Source material: CD4+ T cells from PBMCs. The sequence derives from a human donor with multiple sclerosis.

CDR3 loop: CSVPTGAQETQYF. CDR3 nucleotide sequence: TGCAGCGTGCCCACAGGGGCTCAAGAGACCCAGTACTTC. This chain connects TRBV29-1 to TRBJ2-5; TRBD1 agrees at 7 bases. The CDR3 runs 13 residues. The germline CDR1 and CDR2 sequences are SQVTM and ANQGSEA. V trimming: 6 bases; J trimming: 2 bases; junction bases outside the gene matches: 6.